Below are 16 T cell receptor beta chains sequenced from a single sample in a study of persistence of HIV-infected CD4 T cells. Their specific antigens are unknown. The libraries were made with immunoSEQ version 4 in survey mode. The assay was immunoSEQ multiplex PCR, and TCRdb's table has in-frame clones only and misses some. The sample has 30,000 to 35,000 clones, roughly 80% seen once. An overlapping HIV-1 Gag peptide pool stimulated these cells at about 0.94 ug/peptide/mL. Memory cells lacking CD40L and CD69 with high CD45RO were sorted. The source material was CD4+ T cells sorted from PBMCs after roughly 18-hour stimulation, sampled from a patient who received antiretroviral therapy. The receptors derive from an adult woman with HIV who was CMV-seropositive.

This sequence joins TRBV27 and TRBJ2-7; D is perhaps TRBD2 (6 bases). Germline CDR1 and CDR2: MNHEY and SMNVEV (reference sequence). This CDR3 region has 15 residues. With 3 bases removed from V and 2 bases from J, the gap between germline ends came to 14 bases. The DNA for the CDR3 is TGTGCCAGCAGTTTTGGAGGGCGCTCAGCCTACGAGCAGTACTTC. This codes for CASSFGGRSAYEQYF.

CDR3 in DNA: TGTGCCAGCAGTTTAACAGGGAGGGCCAACACCATATATTTT. The encoded protein is CASSLTGRANTIYF. The V and J genes are TRBV27 and TRBJ1-3; weak D call: TRBD1 (6 bases). The CDR3 has 14 residues. Germline CDR1 reads MNHEY; CDR2 reads SMNVEV (reference sequence). V gave up 2 bases and J gave up 7 bases, with 12 bases separating them.

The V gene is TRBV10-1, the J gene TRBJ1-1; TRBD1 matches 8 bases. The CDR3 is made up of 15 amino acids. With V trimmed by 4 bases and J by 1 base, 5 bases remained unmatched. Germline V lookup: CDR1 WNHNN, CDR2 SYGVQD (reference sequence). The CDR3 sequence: CASSGTGIGNTEAFF. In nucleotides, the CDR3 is TGCGCCAGCAGTGGGACAGGGATTGGGAACACTGAAGCTTTCTTT.

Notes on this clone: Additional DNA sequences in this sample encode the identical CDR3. The CDR3 DNA sequence: TGTGCCAGCAGCGTAGGGGGTAGAGGCCGAGGCTCCTACAATGAGCAGTTCTTC. Translation: CASSVGGRGRGSYNEQFF. V and J are TRBV9 and TRBJ2-1, with D unclear. From germline, CDR1 is SGDLS and CDR2 YYNGEE. Trimming removed 0 bases at V and 0 bases at J, with 16 bases between. CDR3 size: 18 residues.

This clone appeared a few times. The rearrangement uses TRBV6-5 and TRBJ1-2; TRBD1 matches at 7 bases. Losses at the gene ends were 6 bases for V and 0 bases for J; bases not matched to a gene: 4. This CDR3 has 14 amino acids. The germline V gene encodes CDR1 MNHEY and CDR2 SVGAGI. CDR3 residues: CASSGQVSNYGYTF. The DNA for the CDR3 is TGTGCCAGCAGCGGACAGGTCTCTAACTATGGCTACACCTTC.

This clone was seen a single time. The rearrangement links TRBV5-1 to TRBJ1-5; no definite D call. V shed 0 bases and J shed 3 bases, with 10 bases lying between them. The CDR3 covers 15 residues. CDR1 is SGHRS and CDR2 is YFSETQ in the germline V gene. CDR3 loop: CASSLDGELNQPQHF. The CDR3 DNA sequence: TGCGCCAGCAGCTTGGATGGGGAACTCAATCAGCCCCAGCATTTT.

The CDR3 protein is CAWSVYLRGSRNTIYF. The CDR3 DNA is TGTGCCTGGAGTGTATATTTAAGGGGGTCTAGAAACACCATATATTTT. The chain couples TRBV30 to TRBJ1-3, with D possibly matching TRBD1 (6 bases). CDR1 is GTSNPN, CDR2 SVGIG, per germline (reference sequence). Trimming stripped 0 bases from V and 5 bases from J, with 17 bases between. The CDR3 covers 16 residues. Full variable domain (outside the CDR3, taken from reference TRBV30 and TRBJ1-3): SQTIHQWPATLVQPVGSPLSLECTVEGTSNPNLYWYRQAAGRGLQLLFYSVGIGQISSEVPQNLSASRPQDRQFILSSKKLLLSDSGFYLCAWSVYLRGSRNTIYFGEGSWLTVV.

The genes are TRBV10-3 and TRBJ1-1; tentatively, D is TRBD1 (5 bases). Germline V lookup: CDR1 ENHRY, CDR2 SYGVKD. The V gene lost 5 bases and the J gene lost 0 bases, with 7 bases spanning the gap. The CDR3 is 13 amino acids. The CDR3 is CAISPTVNTEAFF. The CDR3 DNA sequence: TGTGCCATCAGTCCGACAGTGAACACTGAAGCTTTCTTT.

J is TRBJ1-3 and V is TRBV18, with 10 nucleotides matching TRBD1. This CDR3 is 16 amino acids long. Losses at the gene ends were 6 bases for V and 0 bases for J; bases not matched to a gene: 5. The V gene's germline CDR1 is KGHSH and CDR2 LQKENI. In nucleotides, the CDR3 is TGTGCCAGCTCGCCGGGACAGGGGAACTCTGGAAACACCATATATTTT. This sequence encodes CASSPGQGNSGNTIYF. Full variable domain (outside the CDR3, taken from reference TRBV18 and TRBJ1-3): NAGVMQNPRHLVRRRGQEARLRCSPMKGHSHVYWYRQLPEEGLKFMVYLQKENIIDESGMPKERFSAEFPKEGPSILRIQQVVRGDSAAYFCASSPGQGNSGNTIYFGEGSWLTVV.

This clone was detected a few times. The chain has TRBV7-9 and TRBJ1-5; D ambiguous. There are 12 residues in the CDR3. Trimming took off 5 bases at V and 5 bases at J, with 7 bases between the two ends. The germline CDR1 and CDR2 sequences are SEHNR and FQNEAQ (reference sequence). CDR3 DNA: TGTGCCAGCAGCATTATTGATCAGCCCCAGCATTTT. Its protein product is CASSIIDQPQHF.

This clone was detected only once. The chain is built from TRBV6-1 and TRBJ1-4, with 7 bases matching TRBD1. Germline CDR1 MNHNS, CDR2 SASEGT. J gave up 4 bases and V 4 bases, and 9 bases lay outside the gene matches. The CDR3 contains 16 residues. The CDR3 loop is CASSGEPGQNNEKLFF. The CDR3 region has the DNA TGTGCCAGCAGTGGAGAACCGGGACAGAATAATGAAAAACTGTTTTTT.

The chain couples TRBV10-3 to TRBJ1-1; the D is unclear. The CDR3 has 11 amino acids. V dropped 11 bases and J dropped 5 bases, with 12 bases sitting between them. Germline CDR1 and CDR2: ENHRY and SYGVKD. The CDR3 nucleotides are TGTGCCTCCAACAAGGGAACTGAAGCTTTCTTT. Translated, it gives CASNKGTEAFF.

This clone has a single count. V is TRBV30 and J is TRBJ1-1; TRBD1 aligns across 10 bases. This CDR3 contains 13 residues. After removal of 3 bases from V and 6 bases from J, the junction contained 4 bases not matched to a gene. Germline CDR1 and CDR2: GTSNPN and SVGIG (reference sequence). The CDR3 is CAWSGQGGSEAFF. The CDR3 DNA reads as TGTGCCTGGAGCGGACAGGGGGGGTCTGAAGCTTTCTTT.

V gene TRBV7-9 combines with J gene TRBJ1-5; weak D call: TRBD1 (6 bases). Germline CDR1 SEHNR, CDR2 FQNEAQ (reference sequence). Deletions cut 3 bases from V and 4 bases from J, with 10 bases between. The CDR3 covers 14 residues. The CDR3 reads CASSFLGQNQPQHF. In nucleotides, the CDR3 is TGTGCCAGCAGCTTCTTAGGACAGAATCAGCCCCAGCATTTT.

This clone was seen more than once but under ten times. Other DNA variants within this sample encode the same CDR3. The CDR3 loop reads CASSIDRGGNQPQHF. CDR3 nucleotide sequence: TGTGCCAGTAGTATAGATCGGGGGGGCAATCAGCCCCAGCATTTT. The chain is built from TRBV19 and TRBJ1-5; weak D call: TRBD1 (5 bases). The CDR3 has 15 amino acids. V was trimmed by 0 bases and J by 2 bases, leaving 8 bases between them. Looked up from germline, CDR1 is LNHDA and CDR2 is SQIVND (reference sequence). Looking up the rest from reference TRBV19 and TRBJ1-5 gives the full variable domain: DGGITQSPKYLFRKEGQNVTLSCEQNLNHDAMYWYRQDPGQGLRLIYYSQIVNDFQKGDIAEGYSVSREKKESFPLTVTSAQKNPTAFYLCASSIDRGGNQPQHFGDGTRLSIL.

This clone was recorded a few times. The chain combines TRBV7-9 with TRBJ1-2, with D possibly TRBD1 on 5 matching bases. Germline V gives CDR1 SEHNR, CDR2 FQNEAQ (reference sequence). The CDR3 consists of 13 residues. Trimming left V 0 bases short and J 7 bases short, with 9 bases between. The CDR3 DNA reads TGTGCCAGCAGCTTAGCAGGGGAAAGTGGCTACACCTTC. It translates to CASSLAGESGYTF. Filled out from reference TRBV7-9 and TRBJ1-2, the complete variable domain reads DTGVSQNPRHKITKRGQNVTFRCDPISEHNRLYWYRQTLGQGPEFLTYFQNEAQLEKSRLLSDRFSAERPKGSFSTLEIQRTEQGDSAMYLCASSLAGESGYTFGSGTRLTVV.